This TCR beta chain derives from a study of beta chain features in type 1 diabetes. Sorting with CD45RO/CCR7/CD25/CD127/CD95/CD27 yielded naive, central memory, regulatory and stem-like memory CD4+ cells. Expressed TCRB transcripts were sequenced after all isolated RNA was converted to cDNA. TCRdb keeps only in-frame clones here, not all; method: immunoSEQ multiplex PCR. The sample consists of some 5,000 clones, 75% of them appearing once. The CDR3 has 13 residues. Germline V CDR1 and CDR2: MNHEY, SVGAGI. Deletions cut 7 bases from V and 9 bases from J, with 16 bases between. This sequence originates from a man between 18 and 29 years old in good health. The sequenced sample was Tregs from blood. This chain links TRBV6-5 with TRBJ2-1; D is possibly TRBD2 (5 bases). The CDR3 bases are TGTGCCAGCATGAGGGCTGGGGTAGGTGAGCAGTTCTTC. Residues: CASMRAGVGEQFF.